Each of the 31 T cell receptor beta chains below was sequenced from the same sample in a study of blood T cell repertoires in COVID-19. Assay: immunoSEQ multiplex PCR; the TCRdb copy retains only in-frame clones and omits some. Of approximately 280,000 clones listed, approximately 85% were seen once; the top ten hold roughly 9.6%. Source material: peripheral blood. These TCRs come from an older woman with acute or convalescent COVID-19.

This clone was picked up one time. This chain joins TRBV7-8 and TRBJ1-6; TRBD1 matches at 8 bases. Germline V lookup: CDR1 SGHVS, CDR2 FQNEAQ. The CDR3 covers 16 residues. Trimming cost V 3 bases and J 7 bases; bases outside gene matches: 8. The CDR3 coding sequence is TGTGCCAGCAGCTTGGACGGGACAGGAAAAAATTCACCCCTCCACTTT. Translating it yields CASSLDGTGKNSPLHF.

The CDR3 nucleotides are TGTGCCAGCAGTCTCAGGAGCGGGTCTAGGAGCTACACCTTC. It specifies CASSLRSGSRSYTF. The J gene is TRBJ1-2, the V gene TRBV6-5; D is uncertain. The CDR3 has 14 amino acids. Germline CDR1 MNHEY, CDR2 SVGAGI. The V gene lost 5 bases and the J gene lost 9 bases, with 19 bases spanning the gap.

The gene calls are TRBV10-2 and TRBJ1-5, with TRBD1 identical over 7 bases. There are 15 residues in the CDR3. V was pared by 2 bases and J by 3 bases, with 4 bases of the junction left unmatched. CDR1 and CDR2 (germline): WSHSY, SAAADI. The CDR3 DNA reads as TGCGCCAGCAGTGAGCAGGGGGGAGACAATCAGCCCCAGCATTTT. Its translation: CASSEQGGDNQPQHF.

The chain is built from TRBV7-2 and TRBJ2-7; 8 bases fit TRBD2. Germline-derived CDR1 and CDR2 are SGHTA and FQGNSA. V gave up 5 bases and J gave up 8 bases; unmatched junction bases: 14. This CDR3 spans 15 amino acids. The CDR3 DNA reads as TGTGCCAGCAGCGGGACCGGGACTAGTAGTTCCCAGCAGTACTTC. Residues: CASSGTGTSSSQQYF.

This chain links TRBV30 with TRBJ1-2; 8 nucleotides line up with TRBD1. J was trimmed by 7 bases and V by 7 bases; bases with no gene match: 11. There are 13 residues in the CDR3. Germline assignment: CDR1 GTSNPN and CDR2 SVGIG (reference sequence). The CDR3: CASARDRPRGYTF. The CDR3 DNA is TGTGCCTCGGCCCGGGACAGGCCGCGTGGCTACACCTTC.

The chain uses TRBV6-1 and TRBJ1-2; D not resolved. Between the trimmed V and J ends, which lost 5 bases and 8 bases, there was a span of 18 bases. Germline V gene sequence: CDR1 MNHNS, CDR2 SASEGT. This CDR3 has 14 amino acids. Written as DNA, the CDR3 is TGTGCCAGCAGTTATTTAGTGACAACTGGCGGCTACACCTTC. The encoded protein is CASSYLVTTGGYTF.

The gene calls are TRBV15 and TRBJ2-7, with a possible D match to TRBD1 (5 bases). The CDR3 has 14 amino acids. Trimming removed 5 bases at V and 1 base at J, with 12 bases between. Germline V lookup: CDR1 LNHNV, CDR2 YYDKDF (reference sequence). The CDR3 coding sequence is TGTGCCACCAGCGCCCAAGACAGTTCCTACGAGCAGTACTTC. This translates into CATSAQDSSYEQYF.

The chain carries TRBV11-2 and TRBJ2-4; D is unclear. The germline V gene encodes CDR1 SGHAT and CDR2 FQNNGV. Trimming pared 5 bases from V and 4 bases from J, leaving 12 bases between. This CDR3 is built from 14 residues. CDR3 region: CASSLTARKNIQYF. CDR3 nucleotides: TGTGCCAGCAGCCTGACGGCTAGGAAAAACATTCAGTACTTC.

Here the CDR3 reads CASSYPGLAGINEQFF. CDR3 sequence (DNA): TGTGCCAGCAGTTACCCCGGACTAGCGGGGATCAATGAGCAGTTCTTC. The V gene is TRBV6-5, the J gene TRBJ2-1; TRBD2 aligns across 12 bases. The germline gives CDR1 MNHEY, CDR2 SVGAGI. V was pared by 2 bases and J by 6 bases, with 5 bases of the junction left unmatched. The CDR3 totals 16 residues.

V is TRBV19 and J is TRBJ2-1; D is perhaps TRBD2 (7 bases). The CDR3 has 14 residues. Germline-derived CDR1 and CDR2 are LNHDA and SQIVND (reference sequence). V was trimmed by 5 bases and J by 7 bases, leaving 15 bases between them. CDR3 protein: CASSSPAGTNEQFF. CDR3 coding DNA: TGTGCCAGTAGTTCCCCAGCGGGGACAAATGAGCAGTTCTTC.

The V and J genes are TRBV29-1 and TRBJ2-3; TRBD2 agrees at 7 bases. The junction had 12 bases not matched to a gene; V was cut back by 6 bases and J by 6 bases. The CDR3 is made up of 14 amino acids. Germline loops: CDR1 SQVTM, CDR2 ANQGSEA. Here the CDR3 DNA reads TGCAGCGTGAAGACCACATTAGCGGGCGATACGCAGTATTTT. Translation gives CSVKTTLAGDTQYF.

This clone was detected only a few times. This chain links TRBV18 with TRBJ1-2, with 10 bases identical to TRBD1. The CDR3 extends over 15 amino acids. CDR1 is KGHSH and CDR2 is LQKENI in the germline V gene. The trim removed 3 bases at V and 2 bases at J, leaving 3 bases unmatched. In nucleotides, the CDR3 is TGTGCCAGCTCACCCCTGGACAGGGGGAACTATGGCTACACCTTC. It encodes CASSPLDRGNYGYTF.

The rearrangement links TRBV25-1 to TRBJ1-1, with 9 bases lining up with TRBD1. CDR3 length equals 13 residues. V lost 7 bases to trimming and J lost 12 bases; unmatched junction nucleotides: 12. Germline loops: CDR1 MGHDK, CDR2 SYGVNS. The DNA of the CDR3 is TGTGCCAGCATGTCACGGGACAGGGAAGGGTCTTTCTTT. Encoded protein: CASMSRDREGSFF.

This clone occurred once. The chain carries TRBV4-2 and TRBJ2-5, with D perhaps matching TRBD2 (7 bases). With 3 bases removed from V and 2 bases from J, the gap between germline ends came to 19 bases. Germline V lookup: CDR1 LGHNA, CDR2 YNFKEQ. The CDR3 spans 17 residues. The DNA for the CDR3 is TGTGCCAGCAGCCAGGGGGCCCAAGAGCGGGGACAAGAGACCCAGTACTTC. Translating it yields CASSQGAQERGQETQYF.

This rearrangement joins TRBV27 to TRBJ1-2, with D maybe TRBD1 (6 bases). CDR3 length equals 13 residues. The germline gives CDR1 MNHEY, CDR2 SMNVEV (reference sequence). V shed 10 bases and J shed 4 bases, with 16 bases lying between them. CDR3 residues: CATAQGPSYGYTF. The CDR3 DNA reads as TGTGCCACCGCACAGGGACCAAGCTATGGCTACACCTTC.

As to this clone: The identical CDR3 is also encoded by other nucleotide sequences in the sample. V gene TRBV2 combines with J gene TRBJ2-7, with 8 bases identical to TRBD1. The J segment lost 5 bases and the V segment lost 8 bases, leaving 5 bases of the junction unmatched. Per the germline V gene, CDR1 is SNHLY and CDR2 is FYNNEI. CDR3 length equals 12 residues. In DNA form, the CDR3 reads TGTGCCAGCGAAGGACAGGGAAACGAGCAGTACTTC. It translates to CASEGQGNEQYF. The whole variable domain, remainder taken from reference TRBV2 and TRBJ2-7, is EPEVTQTPSHQVTQMGQEVILRCVPISNHLYFYWYRQILGQKVEFLVSFYNNEISEKSEIFDDQFSVERPDGSNFTLKIRSTKLEDSAMYFCASEGQGNEQYFGPGTRLTVT.

This chain joins TRBV5-5 and TRBJ1-5; D is perhaps TRBD1 (6 bases). Trimming shortened V by 4 bases and J by 4 bases, and 15 bases separated the two germline ends. CDR1 and CDR2 (germline): SGHKS, YYEKEE (reference sequence). CDR3 size: 15 residues. CDR3 residues: CASSPGTLQNQPQHF. CDR3 nucleotide sequence: TGTGCCAGCAGCCCCGGGACACTTCAAAATCAGCCCCAGCATTTT. Combining the CDR3 with reference TRBV5-5 and TRBJ1-5 gives the whole variable domain DAGVTQSPTHLIKTRGQQVTLRCSPISGHKSVSWYQQVLGQGPQFIFQYYEKEERGRGNFPDRFSARQFPNYSSELNVNALLLGDSALYLCASSPGTLQNQPQHFGDGTRLSIL.

The V and J genes are TRBV6-6 and TRBJ2-6, with D possibly being TRBD2 (6 bases). The V end lost 7 bases, the J end lost 4 bases, and 17 bases lay between the germline ends. Germline values: CDR1 MNHNY, CDR2 SVGAGI (reference sequence). CDR3 length: 16 amino acids. In nucleotides, the CDR3 is TGTGCCAGCATTAGACTAGGGGCGCCCGGGGCCAACGTCCTGACTTTC. This sequence encodes CASIRLGAPGANVLTF.

The chain carries TRBV3-1 (or the pseudogene TRBV3-2) and TRBJ1-1; possible D gene TRBD1, 6 bases. This CDR3 region has 13 residues. The germline V gene encodes CDR1 LGHDT and CDR2 YNNKEL (reference sequence). V was cut by 4 bases and J by 11 bases, with 17 bases left in between. The CDR3 loop reads CASSPTQGARAFF. CDR3 DNA sequence: TGTGCCAGCAGCCCTACACAGGGAGCGCGCGCTTTCTTT.

The rearrangement uses TRBV2 and TRBJ1-2, with D possibly matching TRBD1 (6 bases). The CDR3 runs 12 residues. V lost 8 bases to trimming and J lost 5 bases, with 12 bases between them. CDR1 is SNHLY, CDR2 FYNNEI, per germline. The CDR3 loop is CASPTGLYGYTF. The CDR3 region has the DNA TGTGCCAGCCCGACAGGACTTTATGGCTACACCTTC.

The V call is TRBV25-1, the J call TRBJ1-1, with D hard to call. The CDR3 is 14 residues long. Trimming removed 5 bases at V and 9 bases at J, with 19 bases between. The germline CDR1 and CDR2 sequences are MGHDK and SYGVNS. As DNA, the CDR3 is TGTGCCAGCAGTACCCATCAACTCGGGAACCAAGCTTTCTTT. The encoded protein is CASSTHQLGNQAFF.

The V and J genes are TRBV4-1 and TRBJ1-1, with TRBD1 identical over 10 bases. CDR1 MGHRA and CDR2 YSYEKL come from the germline V gene. V lost 4 bases, J lost 5 bases, and 10 bases stayed unmatched. The CDR3 runs to 16 residues. This chain's CDR3 is CASSPPTGQGMTEAFF. The CDR3 DNA follows: TGCGCCAGCAGCCCACCTACGGGACAGGGGATGACTGAAGCTTTCTTT.

The CDR3 DNA reads as TGTGCCAGCACCGGGGTGGGGATAGCGACGAACACCGGGGAGCTGTTTTTT. As protein: CASTGVGIATNTGELFF. The chain couples TRBV3-1 (or the pseudogene TRBV3-2) to TRBJ2-2; a possible D gene is TRBD2 (5 bases). Germline V gene data show CDR1 as LGHDT and CDR2 as YNNKEL (reference sequence). CDR3 length equals 17 residues. V lost 7 bases and J 0 bases, leaving 18 bases between the germline ends.

The rearrangement joins TRBV5-1 to TRBJ2-5; 13 nucleotides align to TRBD2. Germline CDR1 reads SGHRS; CDR2 reads YFSETQ. With V trimmed by 5 bases and J by 5 bases, 6 bases remained unmatched. CDR3 length equals 15 residues. CDR3 in DNA: TGCGCCAGCAGACCACTAGCGGGGGGGCCTGAGACCCAGTACTTC. It encodes CASRPLAGGPETQYF. Filled out from reference TRBV5-1 and TRBJ2-5, the complete variable domain reads KAGVTQTPRYLIKTRGQQVTLSCSPISGHRSVSWYQQTPGQGLQFLFEYFSETQRNKGNFPGRFSGRQFSNSRSEMNVSTLELGDSALYLCASRPLAGGPETQYFGPGTRLLVL.

The chain uses TRBV3-1 (or the pseudogene TRBV3-2) and TRBJ1-1; weak D call: TRBD1 (5 bases). The germline V and J ends were trimmed by 3 bases and 11 bases, with 16 bases remaining between them. CDR3 length: 13 residues. CDR1 is LGHDT and CDR2 is YNNKEL in the germline V gene (reference sequence). In nucleotides, the CDR3 is TGTGCCAGCAGCCAGAGGTCGGGGGTTGGGGCTTTCTTT. Translating gives CASSQRSGVGAFF.

The CDR3 DNA reads as TGTGCCAGCAGCAAACAGCGGGGGGTGGACATTCAGTACTTC. Protein sequence: CASSKQRGVDIQYF. V usage is TRBV21-1 and J usage is TRBJ2-4; the listed D gene, TRBD2, was not tested against the DNA. TRBV21-1 is recorded as a pseudogene. The CDR3 has 14 residues.

The chain recombines TRBV6-5 with TRBJ2-1; 8 bases line up with TRBD1. CDR3 length: 15 amino acids. V was pared by 0 bases and J by 5 bases, with 3 bases of the junction left unmatched. Germline CDR1 reads MNHEY; CDR2 reads SVGAGI. CDR3 coding DNA: TGTGCCAGCAGTTACTCAGGACAGGGACACAATGAGCAGTTCTTC. Residues: CASSYSGQGHNEQFF.

As concerns this clone: The identical CDR3 is also encoded by other nucleotide sequences in the sample. J is TRBJ2-5 and V is TRBV5-1; TRBD2 agrees at 11 bases. V lost 4 bases, J lost 4 bases, and 3 bases stayed unmatched. In germline, CDR1 is SGHRS, CDR2 YFSETQ. The length of the CDR3 is 14 residues. The CDR3 sequence is CASSRTSGGETQYF. DNA of the CDR3: TGCGCCAGCAGCCGCACTAGCGGGGGAGAGACCCAGTACTTC.

This sequence joins TRBV15 and TRBJ1-2; TRBD1 matches 8 bases. Germline values: CDR1 LNHNV, CDR2 YYDKDF (reference sequence). CDR3 size: 14 residues. Germline trimming cut 3 bases from V and 7 bases from J; bases unmatched to any gene: 7. The CDR3 sequence: CATSSYRGLGGYTF. CDR3 nucleotide sequence: TGTGCCACCAGCAGTTACAGGGGGTTGGGTGGCTACACCTTC.

This clone was picked up a small number of times. The CDR3 spells CASSLSVSYNEQFF. The DNA for the CDR3 is TGCGCCAGCAGCCTAAGCGTTTCCTACAATGAGCAGTTCTTC. This chain joins TRBV4-1 and TRBJ2-1; D not resolved. The CDR3 runs 14 residues. V lost 4 bases to trimming and J lost 1 base, with 8 bases between them. Germline CDR1 and CDR2: MGHRA and YSYEKL.

V gene TRBV10-3 combines with J gene TRBJ2-7; the D gene is possibly TRBD1 (6 bases). Trimming took 6 bases from V and 6 from J, leaving 12 bases between them. The CDR3 is made up of 12 amino acids. The V gene's germline CDR1 is ENHRY and CDR2 SYGVKD. In DNA form, the CDR3 reads TGTGCCATCAGACAGGGCCCCTCCGAGCAGTACTTC. Translation: CAIRQGPSEQYF.